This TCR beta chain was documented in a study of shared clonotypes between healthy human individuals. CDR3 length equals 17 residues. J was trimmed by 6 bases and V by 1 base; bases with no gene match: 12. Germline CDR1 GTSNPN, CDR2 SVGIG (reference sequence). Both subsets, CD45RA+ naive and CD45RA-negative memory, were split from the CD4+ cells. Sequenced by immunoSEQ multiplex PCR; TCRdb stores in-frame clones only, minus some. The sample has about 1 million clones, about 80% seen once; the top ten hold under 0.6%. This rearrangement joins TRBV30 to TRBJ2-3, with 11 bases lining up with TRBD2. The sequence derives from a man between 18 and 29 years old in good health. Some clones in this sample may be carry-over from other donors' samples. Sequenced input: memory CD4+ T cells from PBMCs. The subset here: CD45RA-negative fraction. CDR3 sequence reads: CAWSALSSGRAGDTQYF. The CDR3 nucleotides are TGTGCCTGGAGTGCACTCAGTAGCGGGAGGGCAGGGGATACGCAGTATTTT.